These 31 T cell receptor beta chains were sequenced from one sample in a study of blood T cells in healthy people across ages. A second PCR, run for roughly 7 to 11 cycles, used a sample-barcoded 5' primer plus a J-beta primer mix. TCRdb re-analysed the 5' RACE reads in MiXCR, keeping a single row per CDR3 protein. The sample yields hundreds of thousands of distinct CDR3 sequences, 40% to 50% seen once. The specimen sequenced was blood. These receptors all stem from a man aged 55 to 69 in good health.

The rearrangement uses TRBV7-2 and TRBJ1-1; 7 nucleotides agree with TRBD1. This CDR3 is 15 amino acids long. V lost 6 bases and J lost 1; bases outside the gene matches: 8. Germline V gene data show CDR1 as SGHTA and CDR2 as FQGNSA. Written as DNA, the CDR3 is TGTGCCAGCAGACTAAGACAGGGAGAGAACACTGAAGCTTTCTTT. It yields the protein CASRLRQGENTEAFF.

This clonotype has a handful of counts. The chain employs TRBV7-2 and TRBJ2-1, with D tentatively TRBD2 (5 bases). This CDR3 is built from 14 residues. Germline V gives CDR1 SGHTA, CDR2 FQGNSA. Trimming removed 2 bases at V and 8 bases at J, with 13 bases between. In nucleotides, the CDR3 is TGTGCCAGCAGCTTATCACGGGATGGCGATGAGCAGTTCTTC. Its translation: CASSLSRDGDEQFF.

The rearrangement uses TRBV3-1 and TRBJ1-2; no definite D call. CDR3 size: 13 residues. Looked up from germline, CDR1 is LGHDT and CDR2 is YNNKEL (reference sequence). Trimming stripped 1 base from V and 8 bases from J, with 11 bases between. The CDR3 here is CASSQVRVGGYTF. The CDR3 bases are TGTGCCAGCAGCCAAGTACGGGTTGGAGGCTACACCTTC.

A few counts support this clonotype. J is TRBJ2-1 and V is TRBV6-5, with TRBD2 identical over 15 bases. J gave up 10 bases and V 10 bases, and 8 bases lay outside the gene matches. The CDR3 is 14 residues long. Germline CDR1 MNHEY, CDR2 SVGAGI. Here the CDR3 DNA reads TGTGCCACGCGGGGACTAGCGGGGGGTTCGGAGCAGTTCTTC. Protein product: CATRGLAGGSEQFF.

The chain uses TRBV28 and TRBJ2-3; 10 bases are a match to TRBD1. The CDR3 has 17 residues. The V segment lost 5 bases and the J segment 1 base; nucleotides outside the gene matches: 9. From germline, CDR1 is MDHEN and CDR2 SYDVKM. The CDR3 bases are TGTGCCAGCAGTCTAGAGACAGGGGGCGGCGGCACAGATACGCAGTATTTT. It is translated as CASSLETGGGGTDTQYF.

This clonotype was counted a few times. The genes are TRBV5-1 and TRBJ2-1, with D maybe TRBD1 (6 bases). Germline V gene data show CDR1 as SGHRS and CDR2 as YFSETQ. There are 15 residues in the CDR3. V was cut by 4 bases and J by 6 bases, with 17 bases left in between. CDR3 DNA sequence: TGCGCCAGCAGCCCCTTACAGGGAAGGTCCAATGAGCAGTTCTTC. It yields the protein CASSPLQGRSNEQFF.

This clonotype is a singleton in its sample. Sequence at one end of the junction differs from germline and may be a read error. The CDR3 reads CAWTGGKDTVYF. In DNA form, the CDR3 reads TGTGCCTGGACGGGGGGAAAGGACACCGTATATTTT. The genes are TRBV30 and TRBJ1-3, with D possibly being TRBD1 (5 bases). The CDR3 sequence is 12 residues long. Germline V CDR1 and CDR2: GTSNPN, SVGIG (reference sequence).

The rearrangement links TRBV28 to TRBJ2-7; D is unresolved. The CDR3 extends over 11 amino acids. The germline CDR1 and CDR2 sequences are MDHEN and SYDVKM. V lost 5 bases and J 7 bases, leaving 9 bases between the germline ends. The CDR3 is CASSPAGEQYF. In DNA form, the CDR3 reads TGTGCCAGCAGTCCGGCAGGTGAGCAGTACTTC.

In this sample, this clonotype turned up a few times. This rearrangement joins TRBV24-1 to TRBJ1-5; D possibly corresponds to TRBD1 (5 bases). V lost 5 bases to trimming and J lost 0 bases, with 7 bases between them. Germline V gene lookup returns CDR1 KGHDR and CDR2 SFDVKD. There are 14 residues in the CDR3. The CDR3 DNA reads TGTGCCACCAGTGCAGGGAGTAGCAATCAGCCCCAGCATTTT. Translation gives CATSAGSSNQPQHF.

This clonotype was observed a few times. The V and J genes are TRBV6-2 or TRBV6-3 and TRBJ2-7; 8 bases align to TRBD2. The length of the CDR3 is 15 residues. Germline CDR1 MNHEY, CDR2 SVGEGT. J was trimmed by 3 bases and V by 8 bases; bases with no gene match: 12. CDR3 nucleotide sequence: TGTGCCAGCGCCCTTGACGGGACTAGAGACTACGAGCAGTACTTC. Encoded protein: CASALDGTRDYEQYF.

The gene calls are TRBV7-9 and TRBJ2-7, with TRBD1 matching over 11 bases. Trimming took 2 bases from V and 5 from J; bases not matched to a gene: 5. The CDR3 loop spans 15 amino acids. Germline V CDR1 and CDR2: SEHNR, FQNEAQ (reference sequence). Written as DNA, the CDR3 is TGTGCCAGCAGCTTAAAGGGGACAGGGGGTCACGAGCAGTACTTC. This sequence encodes CASSLKGTGGHEQYF. The full variable domain, its missing parts supplied by reference TRBV7-9 and TRBJ2-7, is DTGVSQNPRHKITKRGQNVTFRCDPISEHNRLYWYRQTLGQGPEFLTYFQNEAQLEKSRLLSDRFSAERPKGSFSTLEIQRTEQGDSAMYLCASSLKGTGGHEQYFGPGTRLTVT.

The V call is TRBV19, the J call TRBJ1-2; a weak D match, TRBD1 (5 bases). Trimming took 6 bases from V and 7 from J, leaving 21 bases between them. The germline V gene has CDR1 LNHDA and CDR2 SQIVND (reference sequence). The CDR3 is 15 residues long. CDR3 DNA sequence: TGTGCCAGTAGCTGGGGTGGGACGGGGCCTACTGGCTACACCTTC. It codes for CASSWGGTGPTGYTF.

Concerning this clonotype: The junction does not match germline at one end; this may be a read error. The rearrangement uses TRBV20-1 and TRBJ2-7, with 9 bases fitting TRBD1. The CDR3 runs 13 residues. Germline V gives CDR1 DFQATT, CDR2 SNEGSKA (reference sequence). The CDR3 DNA reads TGCGGTGCTAGGGGGACAGGGAGATACGAGCAGTACTTC. The encoded protein is CGARGTGRYEQYF.

This clonotype was seen once. The chain couples TRBV24-1 to TRBJ1-2, with 8 bases that match TRBD1. Per the germline V gene, CDR1 is KGHDR and CDR2 is SFDVKD. J gave up 0 bases and V 4 bases, and 9 bases lay outside the gene matches. There are 17 residues in the CDR3. The CDR3 protein is CATSDFGQGLANYGYTF. The CDR3 DNA reads TGTGCCACCAGTGACTTTGGACAGGGCTTAGCTAACTATGGCTACACCTTC.

V gene TRBV7-9 combines with J gene TRBJ2-1; D not certain. V lost 2 bases to trimming and J lost 10 bases, with 18 bases between them. The germline gives CDR1 SEHNR, CDR2 FQNEAQ (reference sequence). CDR3 length: 15 amino acids. The CDR3 nucleotides read TGTGCCAGCAGCTTAATTCGAACCGATCCTTCGGAGCAGTTCTTC. Residues: CASSLIRTDPSEQFF.

The chain recombines TRBV7-2 with TRBJ2-5; 12 positions match TRBD2. The CDR3 is 16 amino acids. CDR1 SGHTA and CDR2 FQGNSA come from the germline V gene. With 5 bases clipped from V and 7 bases from J, the junction kept 11 bases outside the gene matches. The DNA for the CDR3 is TGTGCCAGCAGCCGAACTCTAGCGGGGGGGGCCGTGACCCAGTACTTC. This codes for CASSRTLAGGAVTQYF.

The chain recombines TRBV4-3 with TRBJ1-5; 7 nucleotides match TRBD1. CDR1 and CDR2 (germline): LGHNA, YSLEER. V lost 5 bases, J lost 6 bases, and 4 bases stayed unmatched. This CDR3 contains 13 residues. The CDR3 sequence: CASSIHRGQPQHF. CDR3 DNA sequence: TGCGCCAGCAGCATACACAGGGGTCAGCCCCAGCATTTT.

The J gene is TRBJ1-2, the V gene TRBV9, with unresolved D. The CDR3 runs 12 residues. With 0 bases removed from V and 7 bases from J, the gap between germline ends came to 7 bases. Germline CDR1 reads SGDLS; CDR2 reads YYNGEE. In DNA form, the CDR3 reads TGTGCCAGCAGCGTAGGCCTCTCTGGCTACACCTTC. As protein: CASSVGLSGYTF.

This clonotype was recorded a few times. The genes are TRBV5-1 and TRBJ2-2; no definite D call. The germline gives CDR1 SGHRS, CDR2 YFSETQ. The CDR3 sequence is 15 residues long. Trimming removed 5 bases at V and 0 bases at J, with 11 bases between. DNA of the CDR3: TGCGCCAGCAGATGGGTCGGCCCGAACACCGGGGAGCTGTTTTTT. The encoded protein is CASRWVGPNTGELFF.

The chain is built from TRBV6-5 and TRBJ2-1; D possibly corresponds to TRBD2 (7 bases). The V gene lost 2 bases and the J gene lost 7 bases, with 15 bases spanning the gap. The CDR3 sequence is 15 residues long. Germline CDR1 reads MNHEY; CDR2 reads SVGAGI. CDR3 residues: CASSYMWGGLNEQFF. The CDR3 DNA reads as TGTGCCAGCAGTTACATGTGGGGGGGCCTGAATGAGCAGTTCTTC.

This clonotype was observed a few times. This chain connects TRBV20-1 to TRBJ2-1; 12 nucleotides match TRBD2. The CDR3 has 17 amino acids. V dropped 4 bases and J dropped 0; count of bases not matched to a gene: 7. The germline gives CDR1 DFQATT, CDR2 SNEGSKA (reference sequence). As DNA, the CDR3 is TGCAGTGCTATACTTCTAGCGGGGGGGATCTCCTACAATGAGCAGTTCTTC. Amino acid sequence: CSAILLAGGISYNEQFF.

This rearrangement joins TRBV5-1 to TRBJ2-7; D gene unclear. V was pared by 0 bases and J by 7 bases, with 11 bases between. From germline, CDR1 is SGHRS and CDR2 YFSETQ. This CDR3 spans 13 amino acids. The CDR3 region is CASSLAPAEEQYF. CDR3 nucleotide sequence: TGCGCCAGCAGCTTGGCCCCTGCGGAGGAGCAGTACTTC.

V and J are TRBV2 and TRBJ2-3; D is unresolved. Looked up from germline, CDR1 is SNHLY and CDR2 is FYNNEI. Trimming removed 7 bases from V and 10 bases from J, with 27 bases in between. The CDR3 loop spans 16 amino acids. The CDR3 here is CASIRTRLTSSNSQYF. In nucleotides, the CDR3 is TGTGCCAGCATAAGGACCCGATTGACCTCGTCTAATTCGCAGTATTTT.

The V call is TRBV21-1, the J call TRBJ1-6. TRBV21-1 is reported as a pseudogene. The CDR3 totals 13 residues. The CDR3 coding sequence is TGTGCCAGCAGCAAAAAGTTTAATTCACCCCTCCACTTT. This gives the protein CASSKKFNSPLHF.

This rearrangement joins TRBV6-2 or TRBV6-3 to TRBJ1-2; D gene uncertain. Germline V gene sequence: CDR1 MNHEY, CDR2 SVGEGT. CDR3 size: 11 residues. V was trimmed by 1 base and J by 4 bases, leaving 1 base between them. The CDR3 is CASSYFYGYTF. The CDR3 DNA reads TGTGCCAGCAGTTACTTCTATGGCTACACCTTC.

This clonotype was detected many times. V is TRBV4-1 and J is TRBJ2-7; the D is unclear. The CDR3 runs to 15 residues. The germline V gene has CDR1 MGHRA and CDR2 YSYEKL. Trimming stripped 0 bases from V and 2 bases from J, with 11 bases between. This chain's CDR3 is CASSQEPSATYEQYF. The CDR3 bases are TGCGCCAGCAGCCAAGAACCTTCTGCGACCTACGAGCAGTACTTC.

In this sample, this clonotype turned up many times. This chain connects TRBV12-3 or TRBV12-4 to TRBJ1-2; TRBD1 might be the D (6 bases). The CDR3 consists of 13 residues. Trimming took 6 bases from V and 3 from J, leaving 11 bases between them. This chain's CDR3 is CASRPAGDYGYTF. The DNA for the CDR3 is TGTGCCAGCAGGCCCGCAGGGGACTATGGCTACACCTTC.

The gene calls are TRBV18 and TRBJ1-1, with D possibly matching TRBD1 (5 bases). There are 14 residues in the CDR3. V lost 4 bases, J lost 0 bases, and 9 bases lay in between. CDR1 KGHSH and CDR2 LQKENI come from the germline V gene. The CDR3 region has the DNA TGTGCCAGCTCACAACAGGAGATGAACACTGAAGCTTTCTTT. Protein: CASSQQEMNTEAFF.

This sequence joins TRBV6-6 and TRBJ2-7; 9 nucleotides line up with TRBD1. In germline, CDR1 is MNHNY, CDR2 SVGAGI (reference sequence). This CDR3 region has 17 residues. V was clipped by 2 bases and J by 1 base; unmatched bases: 9. The CDR3: CASSYTLSGTGSYEQYF. The CDR3, as DNA: TGTGCCAGCAGTTACACATTGTCCGGGACAGGGTCCTACGAGCAGTACTTC.

J is TRBJ2-1 and V is TRBV4-1; TRBD2 matches at 11 bases. TRBJ2-7 matches the DNA end more closely, so the J call is doubtful. The CDR3 is 15 residues long. The germline gives CDR1 MGHRA, CDR2 YSYEKL. DNA of the CDR3: TGCGCCAGCAGCAAACTAGCGGGGGATCTCAATGAGCAGTACTTC. It encodes CASSKLAGDLNEQYF.

The chain joins TRBV12-3 or TRBV12-4 to TRBJ1-5; D is unclear. V was clipped by 3 bases and J by 3 bases, with 9 bases between them. This CDR3 comprises 14 residues. The CDR3 is CASSFGRINQPQHF. DNA for the CDR3: TGTGCCAGCAGTTTTGGGAGGATCAATCAGCCCCAGCATTTT.